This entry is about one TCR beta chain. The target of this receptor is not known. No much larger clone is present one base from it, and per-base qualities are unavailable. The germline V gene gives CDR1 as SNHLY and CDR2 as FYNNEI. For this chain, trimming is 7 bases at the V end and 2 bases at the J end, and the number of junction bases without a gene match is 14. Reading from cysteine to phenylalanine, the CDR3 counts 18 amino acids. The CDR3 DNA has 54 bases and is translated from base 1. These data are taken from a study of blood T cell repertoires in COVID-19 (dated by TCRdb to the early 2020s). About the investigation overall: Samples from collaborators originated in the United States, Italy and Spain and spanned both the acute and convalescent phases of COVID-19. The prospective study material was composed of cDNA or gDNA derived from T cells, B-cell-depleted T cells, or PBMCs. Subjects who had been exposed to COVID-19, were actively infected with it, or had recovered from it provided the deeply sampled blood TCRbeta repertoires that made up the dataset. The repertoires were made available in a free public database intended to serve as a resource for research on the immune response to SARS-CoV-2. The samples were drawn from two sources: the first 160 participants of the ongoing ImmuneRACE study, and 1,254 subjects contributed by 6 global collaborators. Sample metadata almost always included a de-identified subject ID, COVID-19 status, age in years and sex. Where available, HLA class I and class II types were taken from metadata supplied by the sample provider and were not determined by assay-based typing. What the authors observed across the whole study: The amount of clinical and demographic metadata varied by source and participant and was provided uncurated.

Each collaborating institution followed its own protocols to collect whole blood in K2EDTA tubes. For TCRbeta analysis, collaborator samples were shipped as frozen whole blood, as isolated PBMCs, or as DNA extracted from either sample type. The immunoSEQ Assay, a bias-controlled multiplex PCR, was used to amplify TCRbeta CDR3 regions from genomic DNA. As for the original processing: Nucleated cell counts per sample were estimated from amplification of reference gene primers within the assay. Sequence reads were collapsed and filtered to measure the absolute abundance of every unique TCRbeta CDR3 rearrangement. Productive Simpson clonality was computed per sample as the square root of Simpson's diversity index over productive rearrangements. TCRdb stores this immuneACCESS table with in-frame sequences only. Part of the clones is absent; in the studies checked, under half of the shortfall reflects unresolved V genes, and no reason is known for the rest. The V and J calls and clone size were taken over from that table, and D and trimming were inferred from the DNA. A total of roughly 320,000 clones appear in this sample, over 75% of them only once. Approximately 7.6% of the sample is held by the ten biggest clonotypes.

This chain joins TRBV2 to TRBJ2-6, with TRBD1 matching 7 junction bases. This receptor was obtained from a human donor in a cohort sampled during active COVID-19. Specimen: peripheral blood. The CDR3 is CASNLLGQLIPGANVLTF. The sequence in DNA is TGTGCCAGCAACCTCTTGGGACAGCTTATTCCTGGGGCCAACGTCCTGACTTTC. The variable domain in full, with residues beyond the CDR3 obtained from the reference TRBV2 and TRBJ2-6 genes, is EPEVTQTPSHQVTQMGQEVILRCVPISNHLYFYWYRQILGQKVEFLVSFYNNEISEKSEIFDDQFSVERPDGSNFTLKIRSTKLEDSAMYFCASNLLGQLIPGANVLTFGAGSRLTVL.